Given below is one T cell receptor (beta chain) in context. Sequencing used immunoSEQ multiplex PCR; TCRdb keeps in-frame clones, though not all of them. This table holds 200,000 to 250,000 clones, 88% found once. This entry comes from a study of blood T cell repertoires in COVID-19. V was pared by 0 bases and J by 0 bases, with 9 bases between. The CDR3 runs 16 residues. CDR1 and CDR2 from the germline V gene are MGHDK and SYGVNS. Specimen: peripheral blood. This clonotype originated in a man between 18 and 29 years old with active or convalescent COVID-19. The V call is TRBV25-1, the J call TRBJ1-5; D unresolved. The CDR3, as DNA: TGTGCCAGCAGTGAATATATCGCAGATAGCAATCAGCCCCAGCATTTT. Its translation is CASSEYIADSNQPQHF.